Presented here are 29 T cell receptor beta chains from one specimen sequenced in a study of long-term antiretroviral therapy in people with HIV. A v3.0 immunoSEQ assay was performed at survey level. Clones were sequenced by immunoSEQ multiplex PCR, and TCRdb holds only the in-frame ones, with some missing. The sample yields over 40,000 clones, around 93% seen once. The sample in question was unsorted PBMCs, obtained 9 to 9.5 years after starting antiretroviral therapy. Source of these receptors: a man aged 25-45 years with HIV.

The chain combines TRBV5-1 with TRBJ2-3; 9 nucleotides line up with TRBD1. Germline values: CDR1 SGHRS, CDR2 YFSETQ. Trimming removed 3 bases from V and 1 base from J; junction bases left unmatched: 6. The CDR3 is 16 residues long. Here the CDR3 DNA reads TGCGCCAGCAGCTCCGGGACAGGGCTTGGCACAGATACGCAGTATTTT. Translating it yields CASSSGTGLGTDTQYF.

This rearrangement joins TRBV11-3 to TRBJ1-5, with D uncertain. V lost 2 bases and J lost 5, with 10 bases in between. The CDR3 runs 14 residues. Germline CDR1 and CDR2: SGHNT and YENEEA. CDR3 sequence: CASSLNYTYQPQHF. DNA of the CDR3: TGTGCCAGCAGCTTAAATTACACGTATCAGCCCCAGCATTTT.

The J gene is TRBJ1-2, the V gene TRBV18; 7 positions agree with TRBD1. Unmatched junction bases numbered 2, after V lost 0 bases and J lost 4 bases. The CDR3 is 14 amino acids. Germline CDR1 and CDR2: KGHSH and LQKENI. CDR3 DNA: TGTGCCAGCTCACCACCGACAGGGACCTATGGCTACACCTTC. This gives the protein CASSPPTGTYGYTF.

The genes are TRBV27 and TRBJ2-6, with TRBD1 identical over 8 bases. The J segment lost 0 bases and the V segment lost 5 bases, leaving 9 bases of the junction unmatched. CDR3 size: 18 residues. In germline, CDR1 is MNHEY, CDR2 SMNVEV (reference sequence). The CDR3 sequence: CASSPEGQVISGANVLTF. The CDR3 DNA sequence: TGTGCCAGCAGTCCCGAGGGACAGGTGATCTCTGGGGCCAACGTCCTGACTTTC.

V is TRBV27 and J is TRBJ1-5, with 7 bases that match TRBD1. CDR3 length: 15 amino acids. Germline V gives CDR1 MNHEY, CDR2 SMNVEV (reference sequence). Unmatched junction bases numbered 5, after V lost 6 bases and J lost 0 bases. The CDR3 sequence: CASRVGQASNQPQHF. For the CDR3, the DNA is TGTGCCAGCAGAGTAGGACAGGCTAGCAATCAGCCCCAGCATTTT.

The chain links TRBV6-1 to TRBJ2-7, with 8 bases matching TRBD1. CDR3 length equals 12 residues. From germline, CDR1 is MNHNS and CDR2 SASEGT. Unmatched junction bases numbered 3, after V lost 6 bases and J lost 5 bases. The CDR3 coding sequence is TGTGCCAGCAGGAGGACAGGGAACGAGCAGTACGTC. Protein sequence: CASRRTGNEQYV.

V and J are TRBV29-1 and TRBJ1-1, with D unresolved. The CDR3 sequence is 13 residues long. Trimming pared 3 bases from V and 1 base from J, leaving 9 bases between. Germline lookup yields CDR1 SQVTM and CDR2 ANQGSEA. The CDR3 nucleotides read TGCAGCGTTGACCCGGAAAGGAACACTGAAGCTTTCTTT. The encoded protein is CSVDPERNTEAFF.

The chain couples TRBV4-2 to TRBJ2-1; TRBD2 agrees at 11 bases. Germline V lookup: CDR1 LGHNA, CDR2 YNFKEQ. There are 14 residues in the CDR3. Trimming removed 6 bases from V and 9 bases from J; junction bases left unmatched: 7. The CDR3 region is CASRVTSGGSEQFF. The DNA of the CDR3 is TGTGCCAGCAGGGTAACTAGCGGGGGAAGTGAGCAGTTCTTC.

The CDR3 is CASSLGLAGVETQYF. The CDR3 DNA is TGTGCCAGCAGCTTAGGACTAGCGGGGGTTGAGACCCAGTACTTC. The chain combines TRBV11-2 with TRBJ2-5, with TRBD2 matching 12 bases. Germline CDR1 SGHAT, CDR2 FQNNGV. V was pared by 1 base and J by 5 bases, with 2 bases of the junction left unmatched. The CDR3 runs 15 residues.

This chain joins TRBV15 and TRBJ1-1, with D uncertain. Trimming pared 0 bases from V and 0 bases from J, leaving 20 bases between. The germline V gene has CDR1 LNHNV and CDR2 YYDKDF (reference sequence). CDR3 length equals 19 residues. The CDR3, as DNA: TGTGCCACCAGCAGAGATCGACCAGGCACTACTTATATGAACACTGAAGCTTTCTTT. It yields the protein CATSRDRPGTTYMNTEAFF.

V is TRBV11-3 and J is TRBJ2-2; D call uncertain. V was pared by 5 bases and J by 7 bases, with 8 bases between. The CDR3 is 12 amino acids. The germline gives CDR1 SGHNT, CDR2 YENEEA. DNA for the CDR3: TGTGCCAGCAGCGAAAGGAGCGGGGAGCTGTTTTTT. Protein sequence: CASSERSGELFF.

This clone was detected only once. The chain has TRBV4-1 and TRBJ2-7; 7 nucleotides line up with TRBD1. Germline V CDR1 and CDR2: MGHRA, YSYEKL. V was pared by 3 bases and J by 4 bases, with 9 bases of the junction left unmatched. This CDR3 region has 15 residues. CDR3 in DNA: TGCGCCAGCAGCCACAGGGACAGCGTTCCATACGAGCAGTACTTC. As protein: CASSHRDSVPYEQYF.

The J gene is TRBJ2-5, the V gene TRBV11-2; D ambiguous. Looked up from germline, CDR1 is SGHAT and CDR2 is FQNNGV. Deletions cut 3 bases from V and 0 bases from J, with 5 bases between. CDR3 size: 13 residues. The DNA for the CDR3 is TGTGCCAGCAGCTTTGGGAACCAAGAGACCCAGTACTTC. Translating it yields CASSFGNQETQYF.

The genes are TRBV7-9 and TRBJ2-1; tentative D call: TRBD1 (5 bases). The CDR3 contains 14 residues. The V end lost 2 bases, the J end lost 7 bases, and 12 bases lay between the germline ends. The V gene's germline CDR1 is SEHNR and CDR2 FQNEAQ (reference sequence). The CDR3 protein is CASSLSGWKNEQFF. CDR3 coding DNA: TGTGCCAGCAGCTTATCAGGGTGGAAGAATGAGCAGTTCTTC.

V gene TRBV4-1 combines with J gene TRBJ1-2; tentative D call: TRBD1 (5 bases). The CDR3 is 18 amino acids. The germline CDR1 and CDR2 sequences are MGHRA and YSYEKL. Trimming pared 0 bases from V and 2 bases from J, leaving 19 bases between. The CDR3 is CASSQETGSSSINYGYTF. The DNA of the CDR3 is TGCGCCAGCAGCCAAGAAACAGGATCCTCTTCTATAAACTATGGCTACACCTTC.

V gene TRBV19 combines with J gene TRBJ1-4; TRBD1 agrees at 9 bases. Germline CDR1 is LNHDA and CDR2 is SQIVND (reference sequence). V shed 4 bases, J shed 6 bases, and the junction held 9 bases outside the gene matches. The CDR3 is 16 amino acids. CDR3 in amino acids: CASSKPQGAKHEKLFF. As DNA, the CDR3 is TGTGCCAGTAGTAAACCACAGGGGGCAAAACATGAAAAACTGTTTTTT.

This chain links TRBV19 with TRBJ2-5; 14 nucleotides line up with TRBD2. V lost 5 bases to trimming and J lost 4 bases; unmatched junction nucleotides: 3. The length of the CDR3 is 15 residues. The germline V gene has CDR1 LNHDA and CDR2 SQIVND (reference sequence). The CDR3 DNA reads TGTGCCAGTAGTCGACTAGCGGGGGGGCCAGAGACCCAGTACTTC. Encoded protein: CASSRLAGGPETQYF.

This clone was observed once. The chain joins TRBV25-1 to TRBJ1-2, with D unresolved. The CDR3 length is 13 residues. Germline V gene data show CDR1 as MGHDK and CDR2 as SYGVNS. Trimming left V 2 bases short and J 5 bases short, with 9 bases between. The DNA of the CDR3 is TGTGCCAGCAGTGAAGAAGGGCCATATGGCTACACCTTC. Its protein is CASSEEGPYGYTF.

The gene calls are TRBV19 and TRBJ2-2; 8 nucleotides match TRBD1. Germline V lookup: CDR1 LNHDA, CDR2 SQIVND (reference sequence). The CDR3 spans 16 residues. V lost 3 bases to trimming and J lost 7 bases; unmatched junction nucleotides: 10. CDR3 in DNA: TGTGCCAGTAGTATCCCCCCGGACAGGGCGGGCGGGGAGCTGTTTTTT. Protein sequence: CASSIPPDRAGGELFF.

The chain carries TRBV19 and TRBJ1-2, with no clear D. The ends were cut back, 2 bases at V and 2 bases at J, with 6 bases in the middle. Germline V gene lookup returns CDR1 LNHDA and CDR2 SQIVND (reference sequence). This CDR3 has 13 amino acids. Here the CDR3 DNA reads TGTGCCAGTAGTATAACTCCGAACTATGGCTACACCTTC. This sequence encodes CASSITPNYGYTF.

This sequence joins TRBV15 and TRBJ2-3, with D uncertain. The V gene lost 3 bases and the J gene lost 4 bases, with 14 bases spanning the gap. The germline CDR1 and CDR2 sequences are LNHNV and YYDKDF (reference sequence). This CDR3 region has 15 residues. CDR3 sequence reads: CATSRGKTLPDTQYF. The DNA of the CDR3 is TGTGCCACCAGCAGGGGGAAGACTCTTCCAGATACGCAGTATTTT.

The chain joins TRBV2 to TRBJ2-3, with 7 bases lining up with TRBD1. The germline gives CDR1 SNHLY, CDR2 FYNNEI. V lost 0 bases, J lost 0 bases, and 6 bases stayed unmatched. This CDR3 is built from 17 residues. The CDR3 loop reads CASSEALQTGSTDTQYF. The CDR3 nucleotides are TGTGCCAGCAGTGAAGCGCTTCAGACAGGGAGCACAGATACGCAGTATTTT.

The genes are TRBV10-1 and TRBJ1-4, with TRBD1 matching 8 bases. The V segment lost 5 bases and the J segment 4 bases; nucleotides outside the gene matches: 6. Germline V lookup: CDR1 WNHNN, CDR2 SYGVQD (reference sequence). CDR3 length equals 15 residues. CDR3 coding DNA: TGCGCCAGCAGTTCAGGGGGCGCGGATAATGAAAAACTGTTTTTT. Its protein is CASSSGGADNEKLFF.

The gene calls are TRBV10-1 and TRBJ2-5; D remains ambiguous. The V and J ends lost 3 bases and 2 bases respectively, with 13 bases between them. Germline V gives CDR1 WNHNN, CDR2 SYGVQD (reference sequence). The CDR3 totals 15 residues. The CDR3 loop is CASSEGSVGQETQYF. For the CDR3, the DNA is TGCGCCAGCAGTGAAGGGTCAGTCGGGCAAGAGACCCAGTACTTC.

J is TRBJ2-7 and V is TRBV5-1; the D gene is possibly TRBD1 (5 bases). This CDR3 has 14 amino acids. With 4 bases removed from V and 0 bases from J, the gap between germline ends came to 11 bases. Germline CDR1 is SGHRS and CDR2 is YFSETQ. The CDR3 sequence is CASSPTGYSYEQYF. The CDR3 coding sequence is TGCGCCAGCAGCCCTACAGGTTACTCCTACGAGCAGTACTTC.

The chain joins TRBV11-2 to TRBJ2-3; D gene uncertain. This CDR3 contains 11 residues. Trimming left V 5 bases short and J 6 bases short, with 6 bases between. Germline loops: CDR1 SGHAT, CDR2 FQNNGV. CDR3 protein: CASSHVDTQYF. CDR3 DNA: TGTGCCAGCAGCCACGTCGATACGCAGTATTTT.

The DNA of the CDR3 is TGTGCCAGCAGTTATAAGGACAGGGTAGGGGAAAAACTGTTTTTT. Protein product: CASSYKDRVGEKLFF. The V gene is TRBV6-5, the J gene TRBJ1-4, with TRBD1 matching over 8 bases. With 3 bases clipped from V and 8 bases from J, the junction kept 8 bases outside the gene matches. The CDR3 sequence is 15 residues long. The germline V gene encodes CDR1 MNHEY and CDR2 SVGAGI.

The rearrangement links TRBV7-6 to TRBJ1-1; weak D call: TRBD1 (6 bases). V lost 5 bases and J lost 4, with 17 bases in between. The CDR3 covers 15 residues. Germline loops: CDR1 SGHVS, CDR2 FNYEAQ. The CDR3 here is CASSPVQGMSTEAFF. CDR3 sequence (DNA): TGTGCCAGCAGCCCGGTACAGGGAATGAGCACTGAAGCTTTCTTT.

CDR3 protein: CATSSRGPQPQHF. Written as DNA, the CDR3 is TGTGCCACCAGCAGCAGGGGCCCTCAGCCCCAGCATTTT. This chain links TRBV15 with TRBJ1-5; a weak D match, TRBD1 (6 bases). The CDR3 contains 13 residues. Trimming stripped 3 bases from V and 6 bases from J, with 9 bases between. Per germline, CDR1 LNHNV and CDR2 YYDKDF (reference sequence).